A selection of T cell receptor beta chains follows, all from one sample in a study of molecular identifiers for immune sequencing clone quantification. TCRdb re-derived calls from the PCR reads in MiXCR, one entry per CDR3 protein. The table includes 490,000 or so distinct CDR3 sequences, less than 30% detected once. The specimen was naive CD8+ T cells from blood, with Jurkat cell RNA spiked in. Source of these receptors: a human donor in good health. Some libraries in this study had Jurkat cell RNA spiked in. Each CDR3 is given with its conserved first and last residue.

CDR3 length,J gene,V gene,CDR3 protein
15,TRBJ2-7,TRBV4-3,CASSPGIGLSYEQYF
16,TRBJ2-7,TRBV4-3,CASSLSGQDPLHEQYF
16,TRBJ2-7,TRBV4-3,CASSQGQGLGGDEQYF
14,TRBJ2-7,TRBV5-3,CASSLTGRVDEQYF
15,TRBJ2-4,TRBV4-3,CASSQETRTINIQYF
14,TRBJ1-5,TRBV19,CASSNPRTVQPQHF
17,TRBJ1-5,TRBV2,CASTGGMDRVGNQPQHF
20,TRBJ1-1,TRBV6-2/TRBV6-3,CGSSYRLNLRGPKGSTEAFF
12,TRBJ2-7,TRBV12-3/TRBV12-4,CASQGASYEQYF
16,TRBJ2-5,TRBV4-3,CASSQDWADYQETQYF
14,TRBJ1-3,TRBV9,CASSVGTGVDTIYF
16,TRBJ1-4,TRBV2,CASSADIPRTNEKLFF
15,TRBJ2-5,TRBV7-2,CASSLAGGWGETQYF
14,TRBJ2-7,TRBV7-2,CASSPRGSSYEQYF
16,TRBJ1-1,TRBV7-9,CASSPKSSGGWIEAFF
12,TRBJ2-7,TRBV5-1,CASSTGQYEQYF
13,TRBJ1-2,TRBV7-9,CASMNDMNYGYTF
13,TRBJ2-7,TRBV5-6,CTSSYQRAYEQYF
17,TRBJ2-3,TRBV4-1,CASSQDIAGGSTDTQYF
15,TRBJ2-7,TRBV3-1,CASSQEVARLYEQYF
18,TRBJ2-6,TRBV18,CASSAVRDISSGANVLTF
14,TRBJ2-7,TRBV20-1,CSARLQDEYHEQYF
15,TRBJ2-5,TRBV4-1,CASSQETGRRETQYF
13,TRBJ1-5,TRBV27,CASSLSGVQPQHF
16,TRBJ1-4,TRBV9,CASSVGQGAQYEKLFF
14,TRBJ2-7,TRBV4-3,CASSQDHTEYEQSF
15,TRBJ2-3,TRBV14,CASSQDGRDVDTQYF
15,TRBJ1-1,TRBV27,CASTWNRAMNTEAFF
15,TRBJ2-7,TRBV4-3,CASSQAVAGSYEQYF
19,TRBJ2-2,TRBV6-1,CASSLFFGQGAKNTGELFF
14,TRBJ2-7,TRBV11-2,CASSPAWGRDEQYF
11,TRBJ2-1,TRBV6-2/TRBV6-3,CASSYIDEQFF
14,TRBJ1-2,TRBV5-5,CASSLGITKDGYTF
15,TRBJ1-4,TRBV7-9,CASSIPGTPSEELFF
14,TRBJ1-6,TRBV5-6,CASSFGRGDSPLHF